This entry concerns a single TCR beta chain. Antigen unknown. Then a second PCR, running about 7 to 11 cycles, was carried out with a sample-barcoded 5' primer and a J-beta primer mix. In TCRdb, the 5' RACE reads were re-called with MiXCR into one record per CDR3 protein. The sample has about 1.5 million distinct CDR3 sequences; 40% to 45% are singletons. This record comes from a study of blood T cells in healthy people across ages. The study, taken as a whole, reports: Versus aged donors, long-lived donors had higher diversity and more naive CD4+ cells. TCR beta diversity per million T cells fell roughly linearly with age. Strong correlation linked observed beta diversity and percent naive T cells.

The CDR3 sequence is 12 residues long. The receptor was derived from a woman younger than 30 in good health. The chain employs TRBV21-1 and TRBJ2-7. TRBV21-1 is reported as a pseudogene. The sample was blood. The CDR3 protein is CASGDAYYEQYF. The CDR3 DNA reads TGTGCCAGCGGAGATGCTTACTACGAGCAGTACTTC.